These 16 T cell receptor beta chains came from one sample sequenced in a study of CD8 T cells in ankylosing spondylitis (dated by TCRdb to about 2017). Study-wide findings and limitations: A TCR beta motif of several highly homologous amino acid variants appeared characteristic of blood from ankylosing spondylitis patients.

Their antigens are not known. The method was 5' RACE. Sequencing was performed on an Illumina HiSeq 2500. The public reads were reprocessed in TCRdb via fastp at Q25 and MiXCR, keeping in-frame beta chains. Records with the same CDR3 protein are collapsed into one entry carrying the most frequent genes and DNA. The sample table holds approximately 540,000 distinct CDR3 sequences, of which 9.5% to 15% were seen once. Under 7.5% of the sample is held by the ten biggest clonotypes. Source material: blood, either unsorted or a sorted T cell fraction (not recorded which). The source of these receptors is a male donor with ankylosing spondylitis.

This chain connects TRBV4-1 to TRBJ2-1, with TRBD2 matching 11 bases. Per germline, CDR1 MGHRA and CDR2 YSYEKL. The V gene end was trimmed by 0 bases and the J gene end by 8 bases; junction bases not matched to a gene: 6. The CDR3 is made up of 16 amino acids. The CDR3 spells CASSQEGSGRAHEQFF. The CDR3, as DNA: TGCGCCAGCAGCCAAGAAGGTAGCGGGAGGGCCCATGAGCAGTTCTTC.

In its sample, this clonotype was seen a few times. The chain recombines TRBV29-1 with TRBJ2-1, with D possibly being TRBD2 (6 bases). The V gene lost 8 bases and the J gene lost 6 bases, with 14 bases spanning the gap. Per germline, CDR1 SQVTM and CDR2 ANQGSEA. The CDR3 is 12 residues long. This CDR3 is CSLEGRSNEQFF. CDR3 bases: TGCAGCCTGGAGGGCCGGAGCAATGAGCAGTTCTTC.

This clonotype was observed many times. The chain joins TRBV5-1 to TRBJ2-2; no firm D call. The germline gives CDR1 SGHRS, CDR2 YFSETQ. V shed 2 bases and J shed 3 bases, with 5 bases lying between them. This CDR3 contains 13 residues. CDR3 nucleotide sequence: TGCGCCAGCAGCTTCCTAGACACCGGGGAGCTGTTTTTT. Amino acid sequence: CASSFLDTGELFF.

The chain combines TRBV3-1 with TRBJ1-1; D gene unclear. V was pared by 0 bases and J by 4 bases, with 21 bases between. Germline V gene sequence: CDR1 LGHDT, CDR2 YNNKEL (reference sequence). The CDR3 has 18 amino acids. CDR3 region: CASSQDLIFTASGTEAFF. The CDR3 DNA reads TGTGCCAGCAGCCAAGATTTAATCTTCACGGCATCAGGCACTGAAGCTTTCTTT.

V is TRBV11-2 and J is TRBJ1-2; 7 bases are shared with TRBD1. The CDR3 is 13 residues long. The V gene's germline CDR1 is SGHAT and CDR2 FQNNGV. The ends lost 5 bases at V and 4 bases at J; junction bases unmatched: 4. The CDR3 bases are TGTGCCAGCAGCGACTGGGACAGCTATGGCTACACCTTC. It yields the protein CASSDWDSYGYTF.

The chain carries TRBV27 and TRBJ2-6, with 7 bases aligning to TRBD1. V trimming: 5 bases; J trimming: 0 bases; junction bases outside the gene matches: 7. Per germline, CDR1 MNHEY and CDR2 SMNVEV (reference sequence). This CDR3 contains 17 residues. In DNA form, the CDR3 reads TGTGCCAGCAGTGACATGACAGGGAGCTCTGGGGCCAACGTCCTGACTTTC. Encoded protein: CASSDMTGSSGANVLTF.

This clonotype has only a few counts. The chain uses TRBV6-5 and TRBJ1-1; D not certain. The CDR3 length is 14 residues. Looked up from germline, CDR1 is MNHEY and CDR2 is SVGAGI. The V end was cut by 2 bases, the J end by 5 bases, with 12 bases between. The CDR3 here is CASSYRFGRTEAFF. CDR3 sequence (DNA): TGTGCCAGCAGTTACCGATTCGGGAGGACTGAAGCTTTCTTT.

There are a few counts of this clonotype. This chain joins TRBV11-2 and TRBJ2-7; D not certain. The CDR3 runs to 12 residues. Trimming shortened V by 5 bases and J by 7 bases, and 12 bases separated the two germline ends. Germline CDR1 reads SGHAT; CDR2 reads FQNNGV. The CDR3 region is CASSVGEREQYF. CDR3 in DNA: TGTGCCAGCAGCGTCGGAGAACGTGAGCAGTACTTC.

A few counts support this clonotype. This sequence joins TRBV3-1 and TRBJ2-2; D call uncertain. This CDR3 has 15 amino acids. V was clipped by 1 base and J by 0 bases, with 6 bases between them. The germline CDR1 and CDR2 sequences are LGHDT and YNNKEL (reference sequence). CDR3 residues: CASSQVLANTGELFF. The CDR3 bases are TGTGCCAGCAGCCAAGTTCTGGCGAACACCGGGGAGCTGTTTTTT. Using reference TRBV3-1 and TRBJ2-2 for the parts outside the CDR3, the full variable domain is DTAVSQTPKYLVTQMGNDKSIKCEQNLGHDTMYWYKQDSKKFLKIMFSYNNKELIINETVPNRFSPKSPDKAHLNLHINSLELGDSAVYFCASSQVLANTGELFFGEGSRLTVL.

This clonotype showed up just a few times. The chain employs TRBV5-1 and TRBJ2-7, with TRBD2 matching 10 bases. Looked up from germline, CDR1 is SGHRS and CDR2 is YFSETQ. This CDR3 contains 16 residues. V lost 1 base to trimming and J lost 0 bases; unmatched junction nucleotides: 4. The CDR3 sequence is CASSLSPSGSSYEQYF. The CDR3 DNA sequence: TGCGCCAGCAGCTTGAGTCCTAGCGGGAGCTCCTACGAGCAGTACTTC.

The chain is built from TRBV6-1 and TRBJ1-1; 7 bases are a match to TRBD1. In germline, CDR1 is MNHNS, CDR2 SASEGT. The CDR3 loop spans 16 amino acids. With 3 bases clipped from V and 0 bases from J, the junction kept 7 bases outside the gene matches. The CDR3 protein is CASSDPRDSMNTEAFF. CDR3 in DNA: TGTGCCAGCAGTGATCCGAGGGACAGCATGAACACTGAAGCTTTCTTT.

This clonotype occurred a few times. The chain joins TRBV2 to TRBJ2-5; D uncertain. The CDR3 contains 11 residues. From germline, CDR1 is SNHLY and CDR2 FYNNEI. V was trimmed by 4 bases and J by 3 bases, leaving 3 bases between them. CDR3 region: CASSGKETQYF. The CDR3 DNA is TGTGCCAGCAGTGGTAAAGAGACCCAGTACTTC. The variable domain in full, with the rest retrieved from reference TRBV2 and TRBJ2-5, is EPEVTQTPSHQVTQMGQEVILRCVPISNHLYFYWYRQILGQKVEFLVSFYNNEISEKSEIFDDQFSVERPDGSNFTLKIRSTKLEDSAMYFCASSGKETQYFGPGTRLLVL.

This chain uses TRBV7-2 with TRBJ1-1, with D perhaps TRBD1 (5 bases). Germline V gives CDR1 SGHTA, CDR2 FQGNSA. The ends were cut back, 1 base at V and 1 base at J, with 10 bases in the middle. The CDR3 length is 15 residues. The CDR3 loop is CASSLGDPKNTEAFF. The CDR3 DNA is TGTGCCAGCAGCTTAGGGGACCCCAAGAACACTGAAGCTTTCTTT.

This clonotype came up many times. This chain connects TRBV12-3 or TRBV12-4 to TRBJ1-2; D perhaps matches TRBD1 (6 bases). CDR3 length equals 15 residues. Trimming took off 1 base at V and 4 bases at J, with 13 bases between the two ends. In nucleotides, the CDR3 is TGTGCCAGCAGTTTAGGGTCACAGGGATTCTATGGCTACACCTTC. It translates to CASSLGSQGFYGYTF.

The V call is TRBV3-1, the J call TRBJ1-1; TRBD1 matches 7 bases. V shed 4 bases, J shed 4 bases, and the junction held 12 bases outside the gene matches. The CDR3 contains 16 residues. Germline assignment: CDR1 LGHDT and CDR2 YNNKEL (reference sequence). The CDR3 region has the DNA TGTGCCAGCAGCCCTAGGGCTCGAGGGGGCGGCACTGAAGCTTTCTTT. This translates into CASSPRARGGGTEAFF.

This clonotype was seen only a few times. The chain is built from TRBV4-2 and TRBJ1-2; TRBD1 is a possible D gene (5 bases). The germline V gene encodes CDR1 LGHNA and CDR2 YNFKEQ. The germline V and J ends were trimmed by 4 bases and 2 bases, with 17 bases remaining between them. This CDR3 spans 16 amino acids. The CDR3 protein is CASSRRSQDLNYGYTF. The CDR3 region has the DNA TGTGCCAGCAGCCGGCGATCACAGGACCTGAACTATGGCTACACCTTC.